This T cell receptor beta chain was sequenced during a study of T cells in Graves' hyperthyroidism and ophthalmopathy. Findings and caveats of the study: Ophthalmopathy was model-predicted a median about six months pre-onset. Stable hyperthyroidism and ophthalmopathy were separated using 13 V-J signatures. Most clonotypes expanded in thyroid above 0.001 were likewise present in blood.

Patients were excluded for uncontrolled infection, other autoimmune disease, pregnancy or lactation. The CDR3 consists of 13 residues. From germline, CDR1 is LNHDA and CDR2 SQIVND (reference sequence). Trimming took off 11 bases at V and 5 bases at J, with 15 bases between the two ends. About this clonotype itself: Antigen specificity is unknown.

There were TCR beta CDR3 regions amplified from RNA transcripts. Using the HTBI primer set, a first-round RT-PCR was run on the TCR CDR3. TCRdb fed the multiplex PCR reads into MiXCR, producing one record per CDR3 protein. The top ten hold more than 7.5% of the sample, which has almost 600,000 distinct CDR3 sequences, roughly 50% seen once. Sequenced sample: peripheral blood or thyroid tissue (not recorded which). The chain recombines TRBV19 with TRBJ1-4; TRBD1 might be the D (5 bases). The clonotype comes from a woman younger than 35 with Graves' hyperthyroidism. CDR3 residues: CALGGRKNEKLFF. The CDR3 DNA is TGTGCCTTGGGGGGGAGAAAAAATGAAAAACTGTTTTTT.